This TCR beta chain comes out of a study of CD8+CD57+ T cells in acquired aplastic anemia. Study in general: Isolated CD4+ and CD8+ cells, once sorted, yielded DNA averaging about 3.1 ug.

Whoever was chosen for sequencing had shown CD8+CD57+ cell expansion by flow cytometry. Each patient had severe acquired aplastic anemia. In this sample, this clonotype turned up a few times. Using genomic DNA as the template, TCR beta VDJ and CDR3 profiling was carried out. Via MiXCR, TCRdb re-called the reads, giving one row per CDR3 protein. The repertoire holds about 470,000 distinct CDR3 sequences, with around 32% as singletons. This TCR derives from a human donor with aplastic anemia. Sequenced sample: sorted CD4+, CD8+, or CD8+CD57+ T cells (not recorded which) from PBMCs.

Here the CDR3 reads CASRGARMNTEAFF. The CDR3 DNA reads TGTGCCAGTAGAGGGGCGCGGATGAACACTGAAGCTTTCTTT. This chain joins TRBV19 and TRBJ1-1; a possible D gene is TRBD1 (5 bases). Germline V gives CDR1 LNHDA, CDR2 SQIVND (reference sequence). V lost 6 bases and J lost 0, with 11 bases in between. This CDR3 region has 14 residues.